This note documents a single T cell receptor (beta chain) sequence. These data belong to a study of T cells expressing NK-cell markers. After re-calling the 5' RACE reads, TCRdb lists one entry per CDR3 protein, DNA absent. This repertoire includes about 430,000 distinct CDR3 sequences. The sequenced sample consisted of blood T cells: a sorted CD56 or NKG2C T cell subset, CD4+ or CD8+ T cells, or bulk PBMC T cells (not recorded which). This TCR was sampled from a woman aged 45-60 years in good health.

The CDR3 region is CASSLVGGDGNEQFF. The J gene is TRBJ2-1, the V gene TRBV5-1; TCRdb proposes TRBD2, but this gene call is untestable without DNA. In germline, CDR1 is SGHRS, CDR2 YFSETQ. The CDR3 spans 15 residues.